This passage covers 20 T cell receptor beta chains from one sample sequenced in a study of relationships among human T cell subsets. Anti-CD25 beads selected CD4+CD25+ regulatory T cells from positively selected CD4+ cells. Semiquantitative ARM-PCR amplified T cell receptor alpha and beta CDR3 regions from mRNA. In ARM-PCR, communal superprimers followed tagged nested gene-specific primers for exponential amplification. TCRdb reprocessed the multiplex PCR reads with MiXCR, giving one entry per CDR3 protein. This table has fewer than 15,000 distinct CDR3 sequences, about 60% appearing once. The sequenced material came from Tregs sorted from blood. The receptors come from a man aged 35 to 55 in good health.

The gene calls are TRBV28 and TRBJ2-1; 7 nucleotides line up with TRBD1. The CDR3 spans 17 residues. V trimming: 6 bases; J trimming: 1 base; junction bases outside the gene matches: 12. Germline CDR1 reads MDHEN; CDR2 reads SYDVKM. CDR3 protein: CASSSLQGQASYNEQFF. DNA for the CDR3: TGTGCCAGCAGCAGCCTTCAAGGACAGGCATCCTACAATGAGCAGTTCTTC.

This chain joins TRBV28 and TRBJ2-1, with 11 positions matching TRBD2. CDR3 length: 15 amino acids. Germline V CDR1 and CDR2: MDHEN, SYDVKM. V dropped 6 bases and J dropped 7; count of bases not matched to a gene: 8. The CDR3 protein is CASSPTSGRVNEQFF. CDR3 in DNA: TGTGCCAGCAGCCCCACTAGCGGGAGAGTAAATGAGCAGTTCTTC.

The chain employs TRBV4-1 and TRBJ1-1, with D tentatively TRBD1 (5 bases). The germline V and J ends were trimmed by 4 bases and 3 bases, with 15 bases remaining between them. This CDR3 is built from 15 residues. Germline V gene lookup returns CDR1 MGHRA and CDR2 YSYEKL. CDR3 amino acids: CASSRWGTSYTEAFF. The CDR3 DNA sequence: TGCGCCAGCAGCCGGTGGGGGACGAGTTACACTGAAGCTTTCTTT.

The chain couples TRBV28 to TRBJ1-1, with unresolved D. Germline CDR1 and CDR2: MDHEN and SYDVKM. This CDR3 is 12 amino acids long. V was pared by 6 bases and J by 1 base, with 6 bases between. CDR3 in DNA: TGTGCCAGCAGGGGCCGGAACACTGAAGCTTTCTTT. Amino acids: CASRGRNTEAFF.

J is TRBJ2-1 and V is TRBV12-5; D is uncertain. Germline CDR1 and CDR2: LGHNT and FRNRAP. The CDR3 covers 16 residues. Trimming cost V 2 bases and J 5 bases, with 16 bases left between them. The CDR3 region has the DNA TGTGCTAGTGGTTTGAGTCGTTTAGGCCAGAACAATGAGCAGTTCTTC. Translating it yields CASGLSRLGQNNEQFF.

The chain employs TRBV2 and TRBJ2-3, with TRBD2 matching over 8 bases. Trimming took 10 bases from V and 4 from J; bases not matched to a gene: 7. The CDR3 is 13 amino acids. Germline-derived CDR1 and CDR2 are SNHLY and FYNNEI. CDR3 in DNA: TGTGCCATCCGAGCGGGAGTGGCAGATACGCAGTATTTT. It yields the protein CAIRAGVADTQYF.

The genes are TRBV7-8 and TRBJ2-7; D is unresolved. Trimming shortened V by 5 bases and J by 5 bases, and 10 bases separated the two germline ends. The CDR3 sequence is 12 residues long. Germline CDR1 SGHVS, CDR2 FQNEAQ. CDR3: CASSPDTNEQYF. The CDR3 DNA reads as TGTGCCAGCAGCCCCGATACGAACGAGCAGTACTTC.

This clonotype was recorded a few times. The gene calls are TRBV20-1 and TRBJ2-7; D is ambiguous. This CDR3 has 14 amino acids. Germline assignment: CDR1 DFQATT and CDR2 SNEGSKA (reference sequence). Between the trimmed V and J ends, which lost 6 bases and 5 bases, there was a span of 20 bases. For the CDR3, the DNA is TGCAGTGCCCGAGGCCCCTCTAGGGCGGACGAGCAGTACTTC. Encoded protein: CSARGPSRADEQYF.

The chain uses TRBV28 and TRBJ2-3, with D perhaps matching TRBD2 (5 bases). The CDR3 sequence is 15 residues long. The germline V gene encodes CDR1 MDHEN and CDR2 SYDVKM. The V end lost 3 bases, the J end lost 3 bases, and 13 bases lay between the germline ends. The CDR3 loop reads CASSLERRATDTQYF. DNA for the CDR3: TGTGCCAGCAGTTTGGAACGGCGGGCAACAGATACGCAGTATTTT.

The chain combines TRBV29-1 with TRBJ1-1, with TRBD1 identical over 8 bases. Germline CDR1 SQVTM, CDR2 ANQGSEA. The J segment lost 4 bases and the V segment lost 7 bases, leaving 8 bases of the junction unmatched. CDR3 length: 13 residues. The CDR3 DNA reads TGCAGCGGTGCTACAGGGGGAGGCACTGAAGCTTTCTTT. It specifies CSGATGGGTEAFF.

The CDR3 DNA sequence: TGTGCCAGCAGTTTCCAAGCTAGTATCCGGGAGCTGTTTTTT. Translated: CASSFQASIRELFF. The rearrangement uses TRBV28 and TRBJ2-2, with unresolved D. The V end lost 3 bases, the J end lost 9 bases, and 14 bases lay between the germline ends. Germline CDR1 and CDR2: MDHEN and SYDVKM. CDR3 length: 14 amino acids.

The chain uses TRBV11-2 and TRBJ2-3; a weak D match, TRBD2 (5 bases). The CDR3 runs 14 residues. Trimming left V 3 bases short and J 11 bases short, with 18 bases between. Germline V gene data show CDR1 as SGHAT and CDR2 as FQNNGV. The CDR3 region has the DNA TGTGCCAGCAGCTTGCTTCTCCTCGAGGGAGAGCAGTATTTT. It yields the protein CASSLLLLEGEQYF.

This chain links TRBV28 with TRBJ2-5; D ambiguous. Germline assignment: CDR1 MDHEN and CDR2 SYDVKM. The CDR3 is made up of 12 amino acids. With 3 bases removed from V and 5 bases from J, the gap between germline ends came to 7 bases. Written as DNA, the CDR3 is TGTGCCAGCAGTTTTCAGTTTGAGACCCAGTACTTC. Translated, it gives CASSFQFETQYF.

V usage is TRBV4-2 and J usage is TRBJ2-7; 9 bases fit TRBD2. Germline V gives CDR1 LGHNA, CDR2 YNFKEQ. This CDR3 spans 15 amino acids. The ends lost 4 bases at V and 0 bases at J; junction bases unmatched: 4. As DNA, the CDR3 is TGTGCCAGCAGCCTTTCGACTAGCGGCTCCTACGAGCAGTACTTC. This encodes CASSLSTSGSYEQYF.

The gene calls are TRBV28 and TRBJ2-7; 11 bases line up with TRBD2. The CDR3 totals 18 residues. Germline CDR1 reads MDHEN; CDR2 reads SYDVKM. V gave up 8 bases and J gave up 3 bases; unmatched junction bases: 18. CDR3 protein: CASVSGYPGTSGGYEQYF. The CDR3 nucleotides are TGTGCCAGCGTCTCGGGCTATCCCGGGACTAGCGGAGGCTACGAGCAGTACTTC.

V gene TRBV5-4 combines with J gene TRBJ2-5; TRBD2 aligns across 9 bases. The CDR3 consists of 18 residues. V gave up 6 bases and J gave up 4 bases; unmatched junction bases: 19. CDR1 and CDR2 (germline): SGHNT, YYREEE (reference sequence). CDR3 amino acids: CASKNRQGRGRAGETQYF. DNA of the CDR3: TGTGCCAGCAAAAATCGACAGGGTCGCGGGAGGGCCGGAGAGACCCAGTACTTC.

The sample holds one count of this clonotype. The chain is built from TRBV5-1 and TRBJ2-5; D uncertain. The CDR3 covers 14 residues. Between the trimmed V and J ends, which lost 2 bases and 3 bases, there was a span of 11 bases. The germline V gene encodes CDR1 SGHRS and CDR2 YFSETQ. The CDR3 reads CASSFRVDEETQYF. The CDR3 DNA sequence: TGCGCCAGCAGCTTTCGGGTAGACGAAGAGACCCAGTACTTC. The full variable domain, with the rest looked up from reference TRBV5-1 and TRBJ2-5, is KAGVTQTPRYLIKTRGQQVTLSCSPISGHRSVSWYQQTPGQGLQFLFEYFSETQRNKGNFPGRFSGRQFSNSRSEMNVSTLELGDSALYLCASSFRVDEETQYFGPGTRLLVL.

The chain employs TRBV20-1 and TRBJ2-1; D remains unclear. The CDR3 consists of 11 residues. The V gene lost 3 bases and the J gene lost 8 bases, with 8 bases spanning the gap. Germline V CDR1 and CDR2: DFQATT, SNEGSKA (reference sequence). CDR3 nucleotide sequence: TGCAGTGCTAGTGTCGGCCATGAGCAGTTCTTC. It codes for CSASVGHEQFF.

This clonotype has a handful of counts. The V call is TRBV5-1, the J call TRBJ2-3; D uncertain. Germline V gene sequence: CDR1 SGHRS, CDR2 YFSETQ. The ends were cut back, 7 bases at V and 6 bases at J, with 9 bases in the middle. The CDR3 extends over 11 amino acids. DNA for the CDR3: TGCGCCAGCGGCGACGAGGATACGCAGTATTTT. Its protein product is CASGDEDTQYF.

The gene calls are TRBV30 and TRBJ2-3, with TRBD2 as a possible D gene (7 bases). The V gene lost 2 bases and the J gene lost 8 bases, with 17 bases spanning the gap. Germline lookup yields CDR1 GTSNPN and CDR2 SVGIG (reference sequence). The CDR3 is 14 residues long. The CDR3 reads CAWSTGAGRGTQYF. The CDR3 bases are TGTGCCTGGAGTACGGGGGCGGGGAGGGGTACGCAGTATTTT.